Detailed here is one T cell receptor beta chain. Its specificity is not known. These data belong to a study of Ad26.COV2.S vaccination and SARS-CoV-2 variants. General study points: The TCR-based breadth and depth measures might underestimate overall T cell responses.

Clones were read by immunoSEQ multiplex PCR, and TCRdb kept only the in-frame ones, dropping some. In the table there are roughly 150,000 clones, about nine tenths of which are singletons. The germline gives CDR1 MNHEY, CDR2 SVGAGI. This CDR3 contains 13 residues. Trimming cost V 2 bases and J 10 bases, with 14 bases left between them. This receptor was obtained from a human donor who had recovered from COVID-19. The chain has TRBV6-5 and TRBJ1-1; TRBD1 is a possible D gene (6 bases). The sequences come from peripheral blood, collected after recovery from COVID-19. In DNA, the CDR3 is TGTGCCAGCAGTTACAGGGGGGCCCCAGGAGCTTTCTTT. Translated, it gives CASSYRGAPGAFF.